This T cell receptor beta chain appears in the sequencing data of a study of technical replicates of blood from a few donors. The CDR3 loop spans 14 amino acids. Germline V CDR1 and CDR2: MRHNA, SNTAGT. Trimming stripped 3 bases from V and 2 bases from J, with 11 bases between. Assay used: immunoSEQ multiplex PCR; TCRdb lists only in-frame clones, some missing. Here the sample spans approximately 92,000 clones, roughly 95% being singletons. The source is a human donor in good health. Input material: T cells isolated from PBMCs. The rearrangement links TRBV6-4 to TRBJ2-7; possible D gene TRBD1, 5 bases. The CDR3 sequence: CASSDQGNTYEQYF. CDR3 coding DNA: TGTGCCAGCAGTGATCAGGGTAACACCTACGAGCAGTACTTC.